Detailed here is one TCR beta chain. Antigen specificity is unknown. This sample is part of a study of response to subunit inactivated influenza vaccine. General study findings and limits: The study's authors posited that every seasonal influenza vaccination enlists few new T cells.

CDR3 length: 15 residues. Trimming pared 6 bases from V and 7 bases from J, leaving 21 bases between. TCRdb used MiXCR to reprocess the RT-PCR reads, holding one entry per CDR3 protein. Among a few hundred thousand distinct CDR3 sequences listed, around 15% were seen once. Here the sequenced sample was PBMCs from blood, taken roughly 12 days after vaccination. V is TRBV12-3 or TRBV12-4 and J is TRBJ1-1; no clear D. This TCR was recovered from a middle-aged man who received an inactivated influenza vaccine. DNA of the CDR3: TGTGCCAGCAGGGTGGGTTTGGCGGCCGTTTTTGAAGCTTTCTTT. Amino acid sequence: CASRVGLAAVFEAFF.